This TCR beta chain was recovered during a study of regulatory T cells in long-lasting Graves disease. Study conclusions and caveats: Preferential use of TRBV28, TRBJ1-2 and TRBJ2-5 was seen in persistent disease.

This clonotype showed up many times. Antigen unknown. From germline, CDR1 is SNHLY and CDR2 FYNNEI. The CDR3 is 13 amino acids. V was pared by 4 bases and J by 4 bases, with 10 bases between. With iRepertoire HTBI primers and Arm-PCR of CDR3 regions, TCR beta libraries were built. TCRdb re-called the multiplex PCR reads with MiXCR, one entry per CDR3 protein. The sample shows 600,000 to 850,000 distinct CDR3 sequences, 30% of them seen only once. Specified time point: persistent/refractory GD, antithyroid drugs over 5 years with positive TRAb. The TCR library was made from RNA extracted from PBMCs. The TCR was taken from a female donor with Graves disease. This specimen consisted of peripheral blood mononuclear cells (PBMCs), obtained when the disease was refractory, from a patient treated with antithyroid drugs. J is TRBJ1-2 and V is TRBV2; unclear D gene. The CDR3 region has the DNA TGTGCCAGCAGTGGAGGAGTAGGCTATGGCTACACCTTC. Translated, it gives CASSGGVGYGYTF.